This is a list of T cell receptor beta chains from one sample in a study of high-grade serous ovarian cancer treatment subgroups. Measured with immunoSEQ multiplex PCR; TCRdb has only the in-frame clones, and not every one. The sample consists of 6,000 to 8,000 clones, roughly three quarters of them appearing once. The specimen was tumor tissue. These receptors originate from a human donor with high-grade serous ovarian cancer. Each CDR3 is given with its conserved first and last residue. A D gene is named only where the DNA matches it firmly. The size field is filled for only some rows; it gives once, few, many or a size class.

14,NA,NA,TRBJ2-1,TRBV5-4,CASSLDPSYNEQFF,TGTGCCAGCAGCTTGGACCCCTCCTACAATGAGCAGTTCTTC
13,NA,few,TRBJ2-3,TRBV5-1,CASSQGVTDTQYF,TGCGCCAGCAGCCAAGGGGTCACAGATACGCAGTATTTT
12,NA,NA,TRBJ2-2,TRBV27,CASSFVTGELFF,TGTGCCAGCAGTTTCGTGACCGGGGAGCTGTTTTTT
14,TRBD2,NA,TRBJ2-2,TRBV25-1,CASSLTGRDGELFF,TGTGCCAGCAGTCTTACCGGGAGGGACGGGGAGCTGTTTTTT
13,NA,NA,TRBJ2-1,TRBV11-2,CASSRGNSNEQFF,TGTGCCAGCAGCCGTGGGAATAGCAATGAGCAGTTCTTC
15,NA,NA,TRBJ2-1,TRBV28,CASSLSEGGVNEQFF,TGTGCCAGCAGCCTTTCTGAGGGGGGAGTAAATGAGCAGTTCTTC
16,NA,NA,TRBJ1-3,TRBV2,CASILLRVTSGNTIYF,TGTGCCAGCATCCTTCTTCGAGTAACCTCTGGAAACACCATATATTTT
17,TRBD2,few,TRBJ2-6,TRBV2,CASSMTSVRSGANVLTF,TGTGCCAGCAGCATGACTAGCGTCAGATCTGGGGCCAACGTCCTGACTTTC
13,TRBD1,NA,TRBJ2-7,TRBV5-4,CASSSDRVSEQYF,TGTGCCAGCAGTTCCGACAGGGTGAGCGAGCAGTACTTC
14,NA,few,TRBJ1-4,TRBV7-2,CASSLTQGKEKLFF,TGTGCCAGCAGCTTAACACAGGGCAAGGAAAAACTGTTTTTT